This TCR beta chain was sequenced during a study of type 1 regulatory T cells. Study-wide background: T-allo10 is an in vitro-generated, Tr1-enriched CD4 T cell product specific for alloantigen. Study observations and caveats: Compared with non-type 1 regulatory T cells, type 1 regulatory T cells showed a more restricted TCR repertoire.

V lost 5 bases to trimming and J lost 5 bases, with 11 bases between them. Germline V lookup: CDR1 SGHRS, CDR2 YFSETQ. This CDR3 is built from 13 residues. TCRdb itself ran the reads through MiXCR, one entry per CDR3 protein. Counted here are 60,000 to 70,000 distinct CDR3 sequences, approximately 50% occurring once; the ten biggest clones make up about 2%. Comment on this clonotype: The target antigen is unknown.

Material for sequencing was cultured non-Tr1 T cells, either the whole culture or a sorted T cell fraction (not recorded which). The chain has TRBV5-1 and TRBJ2-1; a weak D match, TRBD2 (6 bases). The TCR originated in a human donor in good health. CDR3 sequence reads: CASRTRMDNEQFF. The CDR3, as DNA: TGCGCCAGCAGGACTAGGATGGACAATGAGCAGTTCTTC. The complete variable domain, with remaining parts taken from reference TRBV5-1 and TRBJ2-1, reads KAGVTQTPRYLIKTRGQQVTLSCSPISGHRSVSWYQQTPGQGLQFLFEYFSETQRNKGNFPGRFSGRQFSNSRSEMNVSTLELGDSALYLCASRTRMDNEQFFGPGTRLTVL.